Listed below are T cell receptor beta chains from one sample, sequenced in a study of blood T cells in healthy people across ages. TCRdb reprocessed the 5' RACE reads via MiXCR and lists one record per CDR3 protein. The data show hundreds of thousands of distinct CDR3 sequences, approximately 25% seen once. The same data also contributed to another study, on T cells of mothers and their children.

Sequenced: blood. These receptors were taken from a boy between 10 and 17 years old in good health. The CDR3 runs from the conserved cysteine through the conserved F or W. Fields, in order: V gene, clone size, CDR3 length, J gene, D gene, CDR3 DNA, CDR3 protein. The D gene is left open where the match is weak. Not every row has a clone size; where given, it reads once, few, many or a size class.

v_call: TRBV7-2; clone_size: few; cdr3_length: 14; j_call: TRBJ2-5; d_call: .; cdr3_nt: TGTGCCAGCAGCTTAATCGGCCCAGCACAGGGCCTGTACTTC; cdr3_aa: CASSLIGPAQGLYF
v_call: TRBV29-1; clone_size: few; cdr3_length: 10; j_call: TRBJ1-1; d_call: .; cdr3_nt: TGCAGCGTTGTACAGGGTGAAGCTTTCTTT; cdr3_aa: CSVVQGEAFF
v_call: TRBV7-9; clone_size: .; cdr3_length: 13; j_call: TRBJ2-7; d_call: .; cdr3_nt: TGTGCCAGCAGAGACGGGACGGCCTACGAGCAGTACTTC; cdr3_aa: CASRDGTAYEQYF
v_call: TRBV29-1; clone_size: .; cdr3_length: 14; j_call: TRBJ2-1; d_call: .; cdr3_nt: TGCAGCGTTGTTGTTAGGACTCGAATTTATGAGCAGTTCTTC; cdr3_aa: CSVVVRTRIYEQFF
v_call: TRBV2; clone_size: few; cdr3_length: 17; j_call: TRBJ2-3; d_call: TRBD2; cdr3_nt: TGTGCCAGCAGTGCTAGCGGGAGGAATCCGGGCACAGATACGCAGTATTTT; cdr3_aa: CASSASGRNPGTDTQYF
v_call: TRBV4-2; clone_size: few; cdr3_length: 16; j_call: TRBJ2-3; d_call: TRBD2; cdr3_nt: TGTGCCAGCAGCCGGGATGAGAGCGGGATTACAGATACGCAGTATTTT; cdr3_aa: CASSRDESGITDTQYF
v_call: TRBV20-1; clone_size: .; cdr3_length: 17; j_call: TRBJ2-7; d_call: .; cdr3_nt: TGCAGTGCTAGATCCCGACGGGGGACCACTATGCCCTACGAGCAGTACTTC; cdr3_aa: CSARSRRGTTMPYEQYF
v_call: TRBV20-1; clone_size: few; cdr3_length: 16; j_call: TRBJ1-2; d_call: TRBD1; cdr3_nt: TGCAGTGCTAGGCGGCAGGGGGCCGCACCTAACTATGGCTACACCTTC; cdr3_aa: CSARRQGAAPNYGYTF
v_call: TRBV28; clone_size: .; cdr3_length: 12; j_call: TRBJ2-2; d_call: .; cdr3_nt: TGTGCTTCTCCAGGGGCCACCGGGGAGCTGTTTTTT; cdr3_aa: CASPGATGELFF
v_call: TRBV5-1; clone_size: few; cdr3_length: 14; j_call: TRBJ1-1; d_call: .; cdr3_nt: TGCGCCAGCCGCCCGCATAGCGAGAACACTGAAGCTTTCTTT; cdr3_aa: CASRPHSENTEAFF
v_call: TRBV7-3; clone_size: .; cdr3_length: 13; j_call: TRBJ2-3; d_call: .; cdr3_nt: TGTGCCAGCAGCTGGACTATCTTAGATACGCAGTATTTT; cdr3_aa: CASSWTILDTQYF
v_call: TRBV10-2; clone_size: few; cdr3_length: 14; j_call: TRBJ1-2; d_call: .; cdr3_nt: TGCGCCAGCAGTGAGTTGGGGGGGAACTATGGCTACACCTTC; cdr3_aa: CASSELGGNYGYTF
v_call: TRBV7-6; clone_size: few; cdr3_length: 16; j_call: TRBJ1-2; d_call: TRBD1; cdr3_nt: TGTGCCAGCAGCTACCGGGAGACAGGGGGTTTGAATGGCTACACCTTC; cdr3_aa: CASSYRETGGLNGYTF
v_call: TRBV6-5; clone_size: .; cdr3_length: 14; j_call: TRBJ2-1; d_call: TRBD1; cdr3_nt: TGTGCCAGCAAAACATGGACAGGCAGCAATGAGCAGTTCTTC; cdr3_aa: CASKTWTGSNEQFF
v_call: TRBV12-3/TRBV12-4; clone_size: few; cdr3_length: 14; j_call: TRBJ1-5; d_call: .; cdr3_nt: TGTGCCAGCAGTTCCCGACGGAGCAATCAGCCCCAGCATTTT; cdr3_aa: CASSSRRSNQPQHF
v_call: TRBV6-6; clone_size: many; cdr3_length: 14; j_call: TRBJ2-3; d_call: .; cdr3_nt: TGTGCCAGCAGTTATGCCCCAGGATCGGATACGCAGTATTTT; cdr3_aa: CASSYAPGSDTQYF
v_call: TRBV25-1; clone_size: few; cdr3_length: 17; j_call: TRBJ1-1; d_call: TRBD1; cdr3_nt: TGTGCCAGCAGTGCTCTGGACAGGGGTGGGTCGAACACTGAAGCTTTCTTT; cdr3_aa: CASSALDRGGSNTEAFF
v_call: TRBV6-1; clone_size: .; cdr3_length: 14; j_call: TRBJ2-1; d_call: TRBD2; cdr3_nt: TGTGCCAGCGCGAAGCGGGAGCCCTACAATGAGCAGTTCTTC; cdr3_aa: CASAKREPYNEQFF
v_call: TRBV21-1; clone_size: .; cdr3_length: 15; j_call: TRBJ2-4; d_call: .; cdr3_nt: TGTGCCAGCAGCAGAAAGGGACCGATCAAAAACATTCAGTACTTC; cdr3_aa: CASSRKGPIKNIQYF
v_call: TRBV7-2; clone_size: .; cdr3_length: 16; j_call: TRBJ1-6; d_call: TRBD1; cdr3_nt: TGTGCCAGCAGCCTCCGGCGACAGGGCTCTGGGTCACCCCTCCACTTT; cdr3_aa: CASSLRRQGSGSPLHF
v_call: TRBV7-3; clone_size: .; cdr3_length: 14; j_call: TRBJ1-2; d_call: .; cdr3_nt: TGTGCCAGCAGCTTAACGGGAAGTATCGATGGCTACGCCTTC; cdr3_aa: CASSLTGSIDGYAF
v_call: TRBV29-1; clone_size: .; cdr3_length: 12; j_call: TRBJ2-1; d_call: .; cdr3_nt: TGCAGCGACCGGGGAAAGTACAATGAGCAGTTCTTC; cdr3_aa: CSDRGKYNEQFF
v_call: TRBV12-3/TRBV12-4; clone_size: .; cdr3_length: 15; j_call: TRBJ2-7; d_call: .; cdr3_nt: TGTGCCAGCAGTCCCATCCTGGGCCCCGCAAACGAGCAGTACTTC; cdr3_aa: CASSPILGPANEQYF
v_call: TRBV12-3/TRBV12-4; clone_size: .; cdr3_length: 15; j_call: TRBJ2-1; d_call: TRBD2; cdr3_nt: TGTGCCAGCAGCTTAGCGGGAGGGCCGTCCAATGAGCAGTTCTTC; cdr3_aa: CASSLAGGPSNEQFF